This T cell receptor beta chain was documented in a study of blood T cell repertoires in COVID-19. Germline CDR1 MDHEN, CDR2 SYDVKM. This CDR3 contains 14 residues. V lost 5 bases, J lost 6 bases, and 9 bases stayed unmatched. Clones were sequenced by immunoSEQ multiplex PCR, and TCRdb holds only the in-frame ones, with some missing. The sample comprises 300,000 to 400,000 clones, around nine tenths of which are singletons, and over 0.9% rests with the top ten. Sequencing used PBMCs or T cells enriched from blood (not recorded which). This chain links TRBV28 with TRBJ2-7; 8 bases map to TRBD2. The sequence derives from a woman aged 25 to 39 with acute COVID-19. The CDR3 DNA reads as TGTGCCAGCAGTACCCCGGGGGGGGTTTCCGAGCAGTACTTC. Its protein product is CASSTPGGVSEQYF.